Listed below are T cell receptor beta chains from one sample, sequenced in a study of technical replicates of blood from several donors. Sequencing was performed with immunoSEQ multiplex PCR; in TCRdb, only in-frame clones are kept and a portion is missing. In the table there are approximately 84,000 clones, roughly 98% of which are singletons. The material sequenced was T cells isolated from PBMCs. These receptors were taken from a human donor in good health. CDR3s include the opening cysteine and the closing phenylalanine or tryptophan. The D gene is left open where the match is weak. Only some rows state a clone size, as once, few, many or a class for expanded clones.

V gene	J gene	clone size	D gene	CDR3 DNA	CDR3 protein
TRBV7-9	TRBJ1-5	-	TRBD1	TGTGCCAGCAGCTTGACAGGGCCCAATCAGCCCCAGCATTTT	CASSLTGPNQPQHF
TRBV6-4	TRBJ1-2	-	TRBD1	TGTGCCAGCAGCGAGGGACAGTTTGAGCGCTACACCTTC	CASSEGQFERYTF
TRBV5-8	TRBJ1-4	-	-	TGTGCCAGCAGCTTTTCAGGGATCGTAGGAAAACTGTTTTTT	CASSFSGIVGKLFF
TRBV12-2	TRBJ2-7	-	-	TGTGCAAGTCGCCCCAGATTAGTGGAGGCTGAAGGGAATGATGAGCAGTACTTC	CASRPRLVEAEGNDEQYF
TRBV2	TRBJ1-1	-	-	TGTGCCAGCAGTGGGGGAAGGGGAAAGATGAACACTGAAGCTTTCTTT	CASSGGRGKMNTEAFF
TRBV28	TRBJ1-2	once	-	TGTGCCAGCAGTCCAAGTGGCAGGCTCGTTTATGGCTACACCTTC	CASSPSGRLVYGYTF
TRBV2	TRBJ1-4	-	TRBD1	TGTGCCAGCAGTGTGTCGGGACAGGGGTGGGAAAAACTGTTTTTT	CASSVSGQGWEKLFF
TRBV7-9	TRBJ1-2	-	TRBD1	TGTGCCAGCAGCTTAATGGGACAGGGGGCTGTAGGTGGCTACACCTTC	CASSLMGQGAVGGYTF
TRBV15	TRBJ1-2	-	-	TGTGCCACCAGCAGAGAAGTGGGCGCCTATGGCTACACCTTC	CATSREVGAYGYTF
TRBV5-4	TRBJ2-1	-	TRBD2	TGTGCCAGCAGCCCCGAACTAGCGGCGTACAATGAGCAGTTCTTC	CASSPELAAYNEQFF
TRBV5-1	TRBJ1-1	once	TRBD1	TGCGCCAGCAGCTTTCAGGGGGCTGACACTGAAGCTTTCTTT	CASSFQGADTEAFF
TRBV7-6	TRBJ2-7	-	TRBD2	TGTGCCAGCAGCTCACATTCGGGACTAGGCTACGAGCAGTACTTC	CASSSHSGLGYEQYF
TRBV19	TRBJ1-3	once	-	TGTGCCAGTAGTTCGAACAGTTTCTCTGGAAACACCATATATTTT	CASSSNSFSGNTIYF
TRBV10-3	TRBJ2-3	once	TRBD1	TGTGCCATCAGACCGGGACAGGGGGCGACAGATACGCAGTATTTT	CAIRPGQGATDTQYF
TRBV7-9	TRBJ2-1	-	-	TGTGCCAGCAGCTCTACCCTACCGCCGTACAATGAGCAGTTCTTC	CASSSTLPPYNEQFF
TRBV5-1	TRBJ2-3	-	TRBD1	TGCGCCAGCAGCTTATCAGGGGGCGGCACAGATACGCAGTATTTT	CASSLSGGGTDTQYF
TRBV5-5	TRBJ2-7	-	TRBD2	TGTGCCAGCAGCTTGAGACTAGCGGGAGCCCTCGTGACCTACGAGCAGTACTTC	CASSLRLAGALVTYEQYF
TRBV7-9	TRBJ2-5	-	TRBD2	TGTGCCAGCACCCCTACTAGCGGAGAGACCCAGTACTTC	CASTPTSGETQYF
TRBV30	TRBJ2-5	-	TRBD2	TGTGCCTGGGTCGAGCGGGGGGGAGAGACCCAGTACTTC	CAWVERGGETQYF
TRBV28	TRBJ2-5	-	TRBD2	TGTGCCAGCAGTTTTTCCCCCCGGGTAGCGGGAGACCAAGAGACCCAGTACTTC	CASSFSPRVAGDQETQYF
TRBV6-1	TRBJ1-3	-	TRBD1	TGTGCCAGCAGTTTGACAGGGGTCGGAAACACCATATATTTT	CASSLTGVGNTIYF
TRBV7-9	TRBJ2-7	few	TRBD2	TGTGCCAGCAGCTGGTTGACTAGCGGGGGTTTCTACGAGCAGTACTTC	CASSWLTSGGFYEQYF
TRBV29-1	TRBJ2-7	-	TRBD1	TGCAGCGTAGGACAGGCCGACTCCTACGAGCAGTACTTC	CSVGQADSYEQYF
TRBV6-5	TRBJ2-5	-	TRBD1	TGTGCCAGCCAGGGGGCCTCGGAGACCCAGTACTTC	CASQGASETQYF
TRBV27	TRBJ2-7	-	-	TGTGCCAGCAGTTTATCATCTAGGGGACACTACGAGCAGTACTTC	CASSLSSRGHYEQYF
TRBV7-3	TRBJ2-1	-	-	TGTGCCAGCAGCCCTCAGACGGGGGAAACTGGTGAGCAGTTCTTC	CASSPQTGETGEQFF
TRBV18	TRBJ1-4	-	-	TGTGCCAGCTCACCACCGATACAGTTTAATGAAAAACTGTTTTTT	CASSPPIQFNEKLFF
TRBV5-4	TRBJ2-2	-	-	TGTGCCAGCAGCGCAAGGCGGGGCGCGAACACCGGGGAGCTGTTTTTT	CASSARRGANTGELFF
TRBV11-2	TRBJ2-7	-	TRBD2	TGTGCCAGCAGCTTAACCGGGACTAGCGGGAGGGTATTCTACGAGCAGTACTTC	CASSLTGTSGRVFYEQYF
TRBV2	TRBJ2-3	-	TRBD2	TGTGCCAGCAGCCCCAGACTAGCGGGTTTCACAGATACGCAGTATTTT	CASSPRLAGFTDTQYF
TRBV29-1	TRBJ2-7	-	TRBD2	TGCAGCGTATTTAGCGGGAGACTCGGCGAGCAGTACTTC	CSVFSGRLGEQYF
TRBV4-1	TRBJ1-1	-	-	TGCGCCAGCAGCCATGATCCATGGACAGTTTCGAACACTGAAGCTTTCTTT	CASSHDPWTVSNTEAFF
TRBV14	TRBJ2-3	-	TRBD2	TGTGCCAGCAGCCTCTGGACTAGCGGGAAAAGCACAGATACGCAGTATTTT	CASSLWTSGKSTDTQYF
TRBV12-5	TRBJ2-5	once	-	TGTGCTAGTGGTCGGGGGACCTACCAAGAGACCCAGTACTTC	CASGRGTYQETQYF
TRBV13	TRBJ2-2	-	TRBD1	TGTGCCAGCCATGGGACAGGGGGTAGCACCGGGGAGCTGTTTTTT	CASHGTGGSTGELFF
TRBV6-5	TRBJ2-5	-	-	TGTGCCAGCAGTTACTCGGGCCCCCCAGAGACCCAGTACTTC	CASSYSGPPETQYF
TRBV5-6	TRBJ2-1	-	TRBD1	TGTGCCAGCAGCTCCCGGGACAGAGTTTTCAATGAGCAGTTCTTC	CASSSRDRVFNEQFF
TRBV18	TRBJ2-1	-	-	TGTGCCAGCTCACCACGGCTTTATGAGCAGTTCTTC	CASSPRLYEQFF
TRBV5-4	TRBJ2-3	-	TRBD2	TGTGCCAGCAGTAATCCAGCGGGAGGCCCCACAGATACGCAGTATTTT	CASSNPAGGPTDTQYF
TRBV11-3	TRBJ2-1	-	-	TGTGCCAGCACCATGAGGCAGTCTAGCAATGAGCAGTTCTTC	CASTMRQSSNEQFF
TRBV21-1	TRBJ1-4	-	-	TGTGCCAGCAGCAAAGCCTTGAGACAGGGGTATAATGAAAAACTGTTTTTT	CASSKALRQGYNEKLFF
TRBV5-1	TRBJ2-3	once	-	TGCGCCAGCAGCTTTTTTGGACTAAAGGATACGCAGTATTTT	CASSFFGLKDTQYF
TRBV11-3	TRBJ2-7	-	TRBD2	TGTGCCAGCAGCGATCCGGGACTAGCGGGCCTTGGACCCCCCTACGAGCAGTACTTC	CASSDPGLAGLGPPYEQYF
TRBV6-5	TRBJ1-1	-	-	TGTGCCAGCAGTTACTCCCCCACAGGGAACACTGAAGCTTTCTTT	CASSYSPTGNTEAFF
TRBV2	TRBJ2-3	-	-	TGTGCCAGCAGTGGACTAAAAGGCACAGATACGCAGTATTTT	CASSGLKGTDTQYF
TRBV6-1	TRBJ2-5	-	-	TGTGCCAGCATGGGCCATAAAAGGGAGACCCAGTACTTC	CASMGHKRETQYF
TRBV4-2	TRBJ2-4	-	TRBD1	TGTGCCAGCAGCCACCCGGTAGGGGACAGGGAAGACATTCAGTACTTC	CASSHPVGDREDIQYF
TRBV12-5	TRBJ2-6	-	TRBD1	TGTGCTAGTGGTCCCCGACAGGGAAACGGGGCCAACGTCCTGACTTTC	CASGPRQGNGANVLTF
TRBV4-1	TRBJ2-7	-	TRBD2	TGCGCCAGCAGCCAAGATGGGGGGGACTCCTACGAGCAGTACTTC	CASSQDGGDSYEQYF
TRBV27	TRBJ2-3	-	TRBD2	TGCGCCAGCAGTAGGACTACTAGCGGGAGTCCAGATACGCAGTATTTT	CASSRTTSGSPDTQYF
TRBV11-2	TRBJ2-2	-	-	TGTGCCAGCAGCTTAAATAGACCCGCGACAACGAACACCGGGGAGCTGTTTTTT	CASSLNRPATTNTGELFF
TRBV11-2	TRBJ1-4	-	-	TGTGCCAGCAGCTTTAGGACAGTCTCTTCTGGCGATGAAAAACTGTTTTTT	CASSFRTVSSGDEKLFF
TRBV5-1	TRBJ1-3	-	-	TGCGCCAGCAGCTCGGGATGGGGGCCAGGGTCTGGAAACACCATATATTTT	CASSSGWGPGSGNTIYF
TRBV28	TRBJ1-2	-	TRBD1	TGTGCCAGCAGTCCCGGGACAGGTGTTTATTTGGGGGGCTACACCTTC	CASSPGTGVYLGGYTF
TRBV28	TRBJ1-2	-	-	TGTGCCAGCAGTACCACCGGGGTCTGGGATGGCTACACCTTC	CASSTTGVWDGYTF